A selection of T cell receptor beta chains follows, all from one sample in a study of blood T cell repertoires in COVID-19. Sequenced by immunoSEQ multiplex PCR; TCRdb stores in-frame clones only, minus some. The sample consists of 200,000 to 300,000 clones, approximately 89% of them appearing once. The specimen was peripheral blood. The receptors stem from a woman aged 25 to 39 with COVID-19, enrolled during active disease. Both conserved end residues are part of each CDR3. D genes are given only for firm matches. A row's size may be missing; if present it is once, few, many or a size class.

V gene,D gene,clone size,J gene,CDR3 DNA,CDR3 protein
TRBV11-3,-,-,TRBJ2-2,TGTGCCAGCAGCTTATTTTCCGGCACCGGGGAGCTGTTTTTT,CASSLFSGTGELFF
TRBV11-2,TRBD2,-,TRBJ2-2,TGTGCCAGCAGCCCACCACTAGCGTACACCGGGGAGCTGTTTTTT,CASSPPLAYTGELFF
TRBV4-3,-,-,TRBJ2-1,TGCGCCAGCAGCCAAGATCTCTATGGGGCAGGTAGGGTCGGTGAGCAGTTCTTC,CASSQDLYGAGRVGEQFF
TRBV11-1,TRBD1,-,TRBJ2-1,TGTGCCAGCAGCTTAATGGGACAGGGATTCGGTGAGCAGTTCTTC,CASSLMGQGFGEQFF
TRBV27,TRBD1,-,TRBJ1-5,TGTGCCAGCAAAGGACAGGGGGTAGGGAACAATCAGCCCCAGCATTTT,CASKGQGVGNNQPQHF
TRBV4-3,-,few,TRBJ2-2,TGCGCCAGCAGACTACAGGGAGGGGTTACCACCGGGGAGCTGTTTTTT,CASRLQGGVTTGELFF
TRBV14,TRBD1,-,TRBJ1-1,TGTGCCAGCAGCCCGTACAGGGGAATAGGGTTGACTGAAGCTTTCTTT,CASSPYRGIGLTEAFF
TRBV5-6,TRBD1,-,TRBJ1-2,TGTGCCAGCAACTTCGATCCGGGACAGGCTTATGGCTACACCTTC,CASNFDPGQAYGYTF
TRBV19,TRBD1,-,TRBJ1-2,TGTGCCAGTAGTAACCGGGACAGAGCTAACTATGGCTACACCTTC,CASSNRDRANYGYTF
TRBV19,TRBD2,-,TRBJ2-3,TGTGCCAGTAGTCCTATAGCGGGGGGGAGGGATACGCAGTATTTT,CASSPIAGGRDTQYF
TRBV4-1,TRBD1,-,TRBJ1-3,TGCGCCAGCAGCCGGGAGGAAAACAGGGGGATATATTTT,CASSREENRGIYF
TRBV19,-,-,TRBJ1-5,TGTGCCAGTAGTAACAGGGAGACTCCCGTTCAGCCCCAGCATTTT,CASSNRETPVQPQHF
TRBV7-9,TRBD2,-,TRBJ2-7,TGTGCCAGCAAAAGAGCTAGCGGGGCGTACGAGCAGTACTTC,CASKRASGAYEQYF
TRBV10-2,-,-,TRBJ2-7,TGCGCCACGGACTCACTGGGGGAGCAGTACTTC,CATDSLGEQYF
TRBV18,TRBD1,-,TRBJ2-1,TGTGCCAGCTCACGACAGGGGGCGGGTGAGCAGTTCTTC,CASSRQGAGEQFF
TRBV7-2,TRBD2,-,TRBJ2-1,TGTGCCAGCAGCGGACTAGCGAACCAAAGGGGCTCCTACAATGAGCAGTTCTTC,CASSGLANQRGSYNEQFF
TRBV15,-,-,TRBJ2-5,TGTGCCACCAGCGGAAATAGCGTGGGCGGTTTGGAGACCCAGTACTTC,CATSGNSVGGLETQYF
TRBV5-5,-,-,TRBJ2-5,TGTGCCAGCAGCTCCCGGTGGGGGGAAGAGACCCAGTACTTC,CASSSRWGEETQYF
TRBV7-2,-,-,TRBJ1-5,TGTGCCAGCAGCCACGACAGATCCCAGCCCCAGCATTTT,CASSHDRSQPQHF
TRBV7-2,TRBD1,-,TRBJ1-2,TGTGCCAGCAGCCCTCGACAGGGGGGCGGCTACACCTTC,CASSPRQGGGYTF
TRBV24-1,TRBD2,many,TRBJ2-2,TGTGCCACCAGTGAGGGAGGACTAGATACCGGGGAGCTGTTTTTT,CATSEGGLDTGELFF
TRBV6-2/TRBV6-3,-,-,TRBJ1-2,TGTGCCAGCAGTTTAGGAGGGAACTATGGCTACACCTTC,CASSLGGNYGYTF
TRBV10-1,-,-,TRBJ2-1,TGCGCCAGCAGTAGGACGGGAAATGAGCAGTTCTTC,CASSRTGNEQFF
TRBV7-8,-,-,TRBJ2-1,TGTGCCAGCAGCCTCCTGACGGGCAATGAGCAGTTCTTC,CASSLLTGNEQFF